The T cell receptor (beta chain) under discussion was sequenced for a study of CXCR3-negative and CXCR3-positive naive CD8 T cells. UMI-labeled 5' RACE TRB cDNA libraries were prepared from the cells. TCRdb re-called the 5' RACE reads; every CDR3 protein appears as one record, without DNA. Its clone listing holds tens of thousands of distinct CDR3 sequences. The CDR3 totals 14 residues. Germline V CDR1 and CDR2: SGHDN, FVKESK. Sequencing used memory CD8+ T cells from blood. The rearrangement uses TRBV14 and TRBJ2-2; the TRBD2 assignment by TCRdb is unverifiable without DNA. The source of this sequence is a human donor in good health. Some clones in this sample may be carry-over from other donors' samples. Here the CDR3 reads CASSQGLAVGELFF.